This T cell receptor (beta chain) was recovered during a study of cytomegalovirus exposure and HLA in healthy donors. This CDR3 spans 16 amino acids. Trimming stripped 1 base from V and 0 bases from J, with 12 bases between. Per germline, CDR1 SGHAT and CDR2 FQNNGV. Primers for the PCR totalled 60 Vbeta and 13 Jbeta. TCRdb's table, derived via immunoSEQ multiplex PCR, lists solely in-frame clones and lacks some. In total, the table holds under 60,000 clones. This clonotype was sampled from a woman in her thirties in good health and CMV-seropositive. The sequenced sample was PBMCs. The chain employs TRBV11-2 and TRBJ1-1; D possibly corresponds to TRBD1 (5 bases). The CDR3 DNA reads TGTGCCAGCAGCTTAGTAGGGGTCCAACTGAACACTGAAGCTTTCTTT. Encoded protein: CASSLVGVQLNTEAFF.